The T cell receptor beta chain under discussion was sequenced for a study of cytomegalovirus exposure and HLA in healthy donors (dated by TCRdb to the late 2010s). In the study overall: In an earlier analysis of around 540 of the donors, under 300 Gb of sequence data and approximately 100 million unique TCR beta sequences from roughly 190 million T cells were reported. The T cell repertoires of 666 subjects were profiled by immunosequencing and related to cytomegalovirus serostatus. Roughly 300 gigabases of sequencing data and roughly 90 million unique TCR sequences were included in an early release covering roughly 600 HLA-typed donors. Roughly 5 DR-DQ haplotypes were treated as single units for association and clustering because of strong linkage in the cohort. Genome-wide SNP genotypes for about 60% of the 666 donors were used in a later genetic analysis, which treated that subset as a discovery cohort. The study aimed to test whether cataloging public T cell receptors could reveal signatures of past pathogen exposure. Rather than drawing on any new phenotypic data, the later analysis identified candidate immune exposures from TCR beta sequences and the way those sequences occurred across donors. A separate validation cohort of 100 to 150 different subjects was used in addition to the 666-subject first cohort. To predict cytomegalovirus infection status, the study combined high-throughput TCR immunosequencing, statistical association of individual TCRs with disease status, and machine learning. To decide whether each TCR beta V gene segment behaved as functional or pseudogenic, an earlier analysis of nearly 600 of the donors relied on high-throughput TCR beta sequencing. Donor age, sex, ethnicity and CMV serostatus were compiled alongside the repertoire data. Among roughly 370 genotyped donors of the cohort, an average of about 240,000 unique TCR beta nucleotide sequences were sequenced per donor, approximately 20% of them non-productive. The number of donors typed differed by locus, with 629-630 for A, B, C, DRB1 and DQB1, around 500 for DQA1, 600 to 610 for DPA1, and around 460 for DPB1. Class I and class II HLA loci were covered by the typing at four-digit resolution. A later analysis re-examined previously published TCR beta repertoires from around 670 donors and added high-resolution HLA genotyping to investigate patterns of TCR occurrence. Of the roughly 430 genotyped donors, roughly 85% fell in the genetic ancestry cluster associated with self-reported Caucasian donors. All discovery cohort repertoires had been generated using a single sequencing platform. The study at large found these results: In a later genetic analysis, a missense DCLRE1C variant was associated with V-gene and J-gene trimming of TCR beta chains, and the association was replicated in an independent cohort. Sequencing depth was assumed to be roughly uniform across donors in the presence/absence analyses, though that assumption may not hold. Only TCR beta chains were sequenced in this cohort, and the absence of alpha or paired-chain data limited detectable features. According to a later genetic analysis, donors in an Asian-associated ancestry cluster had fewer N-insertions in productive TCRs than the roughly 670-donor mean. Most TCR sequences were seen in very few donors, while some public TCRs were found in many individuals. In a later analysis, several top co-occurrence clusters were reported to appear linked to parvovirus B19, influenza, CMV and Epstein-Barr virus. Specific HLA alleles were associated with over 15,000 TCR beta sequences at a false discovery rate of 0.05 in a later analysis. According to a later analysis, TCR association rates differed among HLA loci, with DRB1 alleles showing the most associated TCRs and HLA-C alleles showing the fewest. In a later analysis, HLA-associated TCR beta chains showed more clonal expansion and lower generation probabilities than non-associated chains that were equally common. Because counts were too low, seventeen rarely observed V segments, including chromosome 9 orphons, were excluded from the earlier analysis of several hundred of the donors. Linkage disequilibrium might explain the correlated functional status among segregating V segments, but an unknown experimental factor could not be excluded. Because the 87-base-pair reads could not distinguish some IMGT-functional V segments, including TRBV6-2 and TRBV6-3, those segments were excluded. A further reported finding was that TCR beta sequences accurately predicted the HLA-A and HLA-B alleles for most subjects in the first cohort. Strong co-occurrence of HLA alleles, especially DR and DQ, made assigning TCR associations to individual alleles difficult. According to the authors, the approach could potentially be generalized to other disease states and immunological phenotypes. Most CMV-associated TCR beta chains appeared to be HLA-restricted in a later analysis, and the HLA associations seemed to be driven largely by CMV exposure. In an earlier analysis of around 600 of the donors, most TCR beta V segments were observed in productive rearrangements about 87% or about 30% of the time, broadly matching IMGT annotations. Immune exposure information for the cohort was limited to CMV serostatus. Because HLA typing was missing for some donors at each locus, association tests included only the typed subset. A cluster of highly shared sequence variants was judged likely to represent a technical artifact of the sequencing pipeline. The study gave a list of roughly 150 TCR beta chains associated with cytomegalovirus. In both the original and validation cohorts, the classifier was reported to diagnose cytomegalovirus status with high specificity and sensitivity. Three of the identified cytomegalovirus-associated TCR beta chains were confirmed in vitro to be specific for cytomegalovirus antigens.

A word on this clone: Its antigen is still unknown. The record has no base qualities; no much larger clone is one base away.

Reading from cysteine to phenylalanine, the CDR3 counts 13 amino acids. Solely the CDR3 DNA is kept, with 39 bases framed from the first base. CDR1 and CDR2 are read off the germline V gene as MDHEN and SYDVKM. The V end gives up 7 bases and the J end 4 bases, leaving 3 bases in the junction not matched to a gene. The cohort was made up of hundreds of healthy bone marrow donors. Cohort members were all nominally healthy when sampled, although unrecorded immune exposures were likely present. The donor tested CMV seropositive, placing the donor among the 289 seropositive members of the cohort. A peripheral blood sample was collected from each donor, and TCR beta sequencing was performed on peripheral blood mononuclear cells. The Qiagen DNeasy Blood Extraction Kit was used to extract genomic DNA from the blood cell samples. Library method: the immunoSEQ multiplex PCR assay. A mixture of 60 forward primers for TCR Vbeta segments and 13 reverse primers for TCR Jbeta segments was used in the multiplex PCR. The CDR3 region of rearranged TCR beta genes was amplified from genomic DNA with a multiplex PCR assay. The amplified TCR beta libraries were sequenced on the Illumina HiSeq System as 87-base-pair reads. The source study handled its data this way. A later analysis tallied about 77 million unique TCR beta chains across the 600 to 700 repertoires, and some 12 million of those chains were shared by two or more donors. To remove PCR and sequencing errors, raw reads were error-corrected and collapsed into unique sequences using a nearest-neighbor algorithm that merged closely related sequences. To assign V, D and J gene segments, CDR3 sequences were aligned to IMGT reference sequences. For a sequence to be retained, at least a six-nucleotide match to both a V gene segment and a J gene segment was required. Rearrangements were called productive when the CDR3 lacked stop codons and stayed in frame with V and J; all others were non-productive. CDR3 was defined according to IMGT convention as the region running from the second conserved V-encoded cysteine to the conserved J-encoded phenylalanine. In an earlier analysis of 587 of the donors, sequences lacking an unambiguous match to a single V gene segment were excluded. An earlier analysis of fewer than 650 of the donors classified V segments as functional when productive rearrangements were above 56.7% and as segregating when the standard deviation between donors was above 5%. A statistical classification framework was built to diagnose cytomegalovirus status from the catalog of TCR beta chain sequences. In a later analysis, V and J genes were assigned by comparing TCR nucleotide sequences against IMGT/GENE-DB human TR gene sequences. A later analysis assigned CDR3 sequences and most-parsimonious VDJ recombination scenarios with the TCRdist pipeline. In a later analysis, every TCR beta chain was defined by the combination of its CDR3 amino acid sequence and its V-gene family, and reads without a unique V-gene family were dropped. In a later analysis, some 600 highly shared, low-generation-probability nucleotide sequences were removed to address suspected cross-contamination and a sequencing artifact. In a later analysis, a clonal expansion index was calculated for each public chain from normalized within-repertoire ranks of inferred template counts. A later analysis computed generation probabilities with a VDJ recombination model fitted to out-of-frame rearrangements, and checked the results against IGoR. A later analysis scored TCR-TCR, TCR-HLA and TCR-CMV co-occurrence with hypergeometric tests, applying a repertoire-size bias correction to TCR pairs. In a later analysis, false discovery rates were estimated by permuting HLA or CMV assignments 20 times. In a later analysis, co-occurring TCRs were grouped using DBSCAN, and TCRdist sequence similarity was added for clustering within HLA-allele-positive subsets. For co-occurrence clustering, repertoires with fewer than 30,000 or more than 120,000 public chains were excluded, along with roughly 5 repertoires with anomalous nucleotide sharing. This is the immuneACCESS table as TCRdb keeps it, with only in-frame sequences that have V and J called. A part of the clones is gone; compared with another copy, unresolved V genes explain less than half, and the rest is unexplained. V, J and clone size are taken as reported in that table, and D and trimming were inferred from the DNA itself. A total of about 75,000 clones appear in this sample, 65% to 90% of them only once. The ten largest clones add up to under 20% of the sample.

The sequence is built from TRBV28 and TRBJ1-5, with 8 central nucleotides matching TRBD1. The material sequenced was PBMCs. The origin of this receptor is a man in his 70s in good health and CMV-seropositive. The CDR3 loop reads CASTQGVNQPQHF. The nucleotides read TGTGCCAGCACACAGGGGGTAAATCAGCCCCAGCATTTT.